A selection of T cell receptor beta chains follows, all from one sample in a study of blood T cell repertoires in COVID-19. Method: immunoSEQ multiplex PCR; TCRdb's copy keeps in-frame clones and lacks some. The sample comprises a few hundred thousand clones, about 85% of which are singletons, and about 6% rests with the top ten. Sequenced material: PBMCs or T cells enriched from blood (not recorded which). These receptors were taken from a woman aged 25 to 39 who had recovered from COVID-19. Both conserved end residues are trimmed from each CDR3. Fields, in order: V gene, CDR3 protein.

>TRBV10-3
AAQSGQGFDEQF
>TRBV5-5
ASSLGQIYNSPLH
>TRBV19
ASSRRLAGGNNEQF
>TRBV2
ASSPGHNSYNEQF
>TRBV7-9
ASSLSALGHGYT
>TRBV14
ASSPRGAPDTQY
>TRBV4-1
ASSQENSGILGYEQY
>TRBV7-9
ASSPTGGPGETEQY
>TRBV5-4
ASSTGQGPSGNTIY
>TRBV6-1
ASSEEGRGNEKLF
>TRBV12-3/TRBV12-4
ASTPGGSPLH
>TRBV5-5
ASSSDRGSFDEQY
>TRBV6-5
ASSPPTGNWDGYT
>TRBV3-1/TRBV3-2
ASSRGGTSGGETQY
>TRBV5-1
ASTHLGTVNTEAF
>TRBV30
AWSGGTRGPAYGYT
>TRBV3-1/TRBV3-2
ASSRGTGSGNTIY